This TCR beta chain was obtained from a study of blood T cells in healthy people across ages. Study-wide results and caveats: Higher diversity and more naive CD4+ cells were features of long-lived donors, compared to aged donors.

The CDR3 is made up of 14 amino acids. The V gene's germline CDR1 is SGHRS and CDR2 YFSETQ. Trimming at V came to 2 bases and at J to 3 bases, leaving 3 bases not matched to a gene. For the second PCR, which ran for 7 to 11 cycles, a sample-barcoded 5' primer and a J-beta primer mix were used. Via MiXCR, TCRdb re-called the 5' RACE reads, giving one row per CDR3 protein. The sample contains over 600,000 distinct CDR3 sequences, more than 50% of which appear only once. Total RNA extracted from each sample amounted to at least 5 micrograms. About this clonotype: Its matching antigen is unknown.

Sample: blood. This chain joins TRBV5-1 and TRBJ2-3, with 7 nucleotides matching TRBD1. The receptor's source is a middle-aged man in good health. CDR3: CASSFQGQTDTQYF. The CDR3 bases are TGCGCCAGCAGCTTCCAGGGACAGACAGATACGCAGTATTTT.